The source of this T cell receptor (beta chain) is a study of T cell responses to AZD1222 COVID-19 vaccine. Profiling relied on immunoSEQ multiplex PCR, and the TCRdb table lists in-frame clones only, not all of them. Counted here are approximately 75,000 clones, roughly 91% occurring once; the ten biggest clones make up roughly 18%. On this clone itself: Its antigen remains unknown.

Pooling was applied to second doses at about 4 or about 12 weeks. Study results and caveats: Only after the peak T cell response were repertoires sampled. The study found vaccine-associated CD4 TCRs spanning spike, dominant at 160-218 and 743-854. Females made up more of the donors, who were largely white British, and clonal diversity may have come out too low.

This specimen consisted of peripheral blood, obtained 28 days after the second AZD1222 dose. The receptor was isolated from an adult who received the AZD1222 COVID-19 vaccine.

Here the CDR3 DNA reads TGTGCCAGCACTCCAAGGGGGGGGCCAAACAATGAGCAGTTCTTC. Its translation: CASTPRGGPNNEQFF. The rearrangement uses TRBV28 and TRBJ2-1, with D tentatively TRBD2 (7 bases). V lost 7 bases, J lost 5 bases, and 18 bases lay in between. Germline assignment: CDR1 MDHEN and CDR2 SYDVKM. The CDR3 is 15 residues long.